A single sample gave rise to the 13 T cell receptor beta chains below, sequenced in a study of neurological immune-mediated disorders. From the 5' RACE reads, TCRdb called clonotypes with MiXCR, one entry per CDR3 protein. The data contain about 31,000 distinct CDR3 sequences, over 3.5% of them seen just once; the ten biggest clones take up around a quarter. Sequenced sample: CD4+ T cells from blood. These receptors were taken from a woman aged 40 to 50 in good health.

This clonotype is medium-sized (0.01 to 0.1%). The V gene is TRBV5-1, the J gene TRBJ2-3; TRBD2 matches 11 bases. V shed 4 bases, J shed 6 bases, and the junction held 13 bases outside the gene matches. CDR1 is SGHRS, CDR2 YFSETQ, per germline. The CDR3 is 17 residues long. The CDR3 region has the DNA TGCGCCAGCAGCGTCGCCTATAGCGGGGGGGGCATGGATACGCAGTATTTT. Protein sequence: CASSVAYSGGGMDTQYF. The full variable domain, its missing parts supplied by reference TRBV5-1 and TRBJ2-3, is KAGVTQTPRYLIKTRGQQVTLSCSPISGHRSVSWYQQTPGQGLQFLFEYFSETQRNKGNFPGRFSGRQFSNSRSEMNVSTLELGDSALYLCASSVAYSGGGMDTQYFGPGTRLTVL.

This clonotype was observed at least ten times. This chain connects TRBV11-2 to TRBJ2-3; 12 bases align to TRBD2. The CDR3 is made up of 17 amino acids. The germline V gene has CDR1 SGHAT and CDR2 FQNNGV. The junction had 7 bases not matched to a gene; V was cut back by 2 bases and J by 4 bases. DNA of the CDR3: TGTGCCAGCAGCTTAACGGTCCTAGCGGGAGGGCCAGATACGCAGTATTTT. Residues: CASSLTVLAGGPDTQYF.

This clonotype was observed at least ten times. V usage is TRBV5-1 and J usage is TRBJ2-5; 9 bases fit TRBD2. Per the germline V gene, CDR1 is SGHRS and CDR2 is YFSETQ. With V trimmed by 0 bases and J by 5 bases, 11 bases remained unmatched. The CDR3 totals 17 residues. This chain's CDR3 is CASSLGPRVAGVETQYF. In nucleotides, the CDR3 is TGCGCCAGCAGCTTGGGACCTCGGGTAGCGGGAGTGGAGACCCAGTACTTC. Together with reference TRBV5-1 and TRBJ2-5, the CDR3 gives the full variable domain: KAGVTQTPRYLIKTRGQQVTLSCSPISGHRSVSWYQQTPGQGLQFLFEYFSETQRNKGNFPGRFSGRQFSNSRSEMNVSTLELGDSALYLCASSLGPRVAGVETQYFGPGTRLLVL.

This clonotype was counted at least ten times. The chain combines TRBV18 with TRBJ1-1, with D maybe TRBD1 (5 bases). Germline-derived CDR1 and CDR2 are KGHSH and LQKENI. V was shortened by 6 bases and J by 4 bases, with 12 bases between the two germline ends. The length of the CDR3 is 13 residues. The CDR3 region is CASSLGRTTEAFF. CDR3 nucleotides: TGTGCCAGCTCCCTGGGACGAACCACTGAAGCTTTCTTT.

The sample holds many counts of this clonotype. V usage is TRBV10-3 and J usage is TRBJ2-6; D gene unclear. V was trimmed by 0 bases and J by 3 bases, leaving 3 bases between them. CDR1 and CDR2 from the germline V gene are ENHRY and SYGVKD. The CDR3 consists of 14 residues. CDR3 sequence: CAISESNGANVLTF. CDR3 bases: TGTGCCATCAGTGAGTCGAATGGGGCCAACGTCCTGACTTTC.

This clonotype was found many times. The chain links TRBV5-6 to TRBJ2-2; 9 bases are a match to TRBD1. The CDR3 spans 15 residues. V was pared by 2 bases and J by 3 bases, with 2 bases of the junction left unmatched. Germline values: CDR1 SGHDT, CDR2 YYEEEE. CDR3 region: CASSFRDRDTGELFF. The CDR3 coding sequence is TGTGCCAGCAGCTTCCGGGACAGGGACACCGGGGAGCTGTTTTTT.

This clonotype showed up many times. CDR3 coding DNA: TGCGCCAGCAGTTACAGACTGGGGGAGGGCGAGCAGTTCTTC. Its translation is CASSYRLGEGEQFF. This rearrangement joins TRBV5-1 to TRBJ2-1, with 7 bases that match TRBD2. The CDR3 is 14 residues long. Germline V gene data show CDR1 as SGHRS and CDR2 as YFSETQ. Trimming removed 5 bases from V and 10 bases from J; junction bases left unmatched: 12.

This clonotype has a count of ten or more. The gene calls are TRBV7-2 and TRBJ1-5, with a weak D call TRBD1 (5 bases). V was pared by 4 bases and J by 1 base, with 11 bases between. Germline loops: CDR1 SGHTA, CDR2 FQGNSA. The CDR3 loop spans 15 amino acids. The CDR3 coding sequence is TGTGCCAGCAGCTCCGGGGGTAGGAGCAATCAGCCCCAGCATTTT. It encodes CASSSGGRSNQPQHF.

This clonotype was counted at least ten times. J is TRBJ2-5 and V is TRBV19, with D perhaps matching TRBD1 (5 bases). There are 13 residues in the CDR3. The ends were cut back, 6 bases at V and 5 bases at J, with 13 bases in the middle. Germline CDR1 LNHDA, CDR2 SQIVND (reference sequence). The CDR3 DNA reads as TGTGCCAGTAGAAAAGCAGGGTTGGAGACCCAGTACTTC. Amino acids: CASRKAGLETQYF.

There are many counts of this clonotype. The CDR3 protein is CASSRLSGGDNNEQFF. The DNA of the CDR3 is TGTGCCAGCAGCCGGCTTAGCGGGGGGGATAACAATGAGCAGTTCTTC. The chain recombines TRBV5-6 with TRBJ2-1; TRBD2 matches 11 bases. The CDR3 consists of 16 residues. Germline assignment: CDR1 SGHDT and CDR2 YYEEEE. After removal of 4 bases from V and 5 bases from J, the junction contained 8 bases not matched to a gene.

In this sample, this clonotype turned up many times. At one end the junction does not follow the germline gene, possibly because of a read error. The genes are TRBV12-3 or TRBV12-4 and TRBJ2-1; 7 nucleotides align to TRBD1. The CDR3 has 16 amino acids. This CDR3 reads CASRLGGASSYNEQFF. In nucleotides, the CDR3 is TGTGCCAGCAGGTTAGGGGGCGCCAGCTCCTACAATGAGCAGTTCTTC.

This clonotype came up many times. V and J are TRBV18 and TRBJ2-1; D uncertain. The V end lost 0 bases, the J end lost 1 base, and 7 bases lay between the germline ends. CDR1 KGHSH and CDR2 LQKENI come from the germline V gene. The CDR3 spans 15 residues. The CDR3, as DNA: TGTGCCAGCTCACCACCGTGGGGATCCTACAATGAGCAGTTCTTC. Encoded protein: CASSPPWGSYNEQFF.

This clonotype was recorded many times. The genes are TRBV7-9 and TRBJ2-5, with D tentatively TRBD1 (5 bases). The CDR3 totals 13 residues. V was clipped by 3 bases and J by 5 bases, with 10 bases between them. Germline V gene data show CDR1 as SEHNR and CDR2 as FQNEAQ (reference sequence). The CDR3 bases are TGTGCCAGCAGCTTGTGGGGCCTGGAGACCCAGTACTTC. It is translated as CASSLWGLETQYF.